Presented here are 28 T cell receptor beta chains from one specimen sequenced in a study of blood T cell repertoires in COVID-19. Assay: immunoSEQ multiplex PCR; the TCRdb copy retains only in-frame clones and omits some. The table shows 100,000 to 150,000 clones, with around nine tenths occurring only once. The sequencing sample was made of peripheral blood. The receptors shown here come from a woman between 65 and 79 years old with COVID-19, enrolled during active disease.

The rearrangement joins TRBV7-2 to TRBJ2-7, with 7 bases matching TRBD1. The J segment lost 2 bases and the V segment lost 7 bases, leaving 8 bases of the junction unmatched. Germline assignment: CDR1 SGHTA and CDR2 FQGNSA. The CDR3 length is 14 residues. Here the CDR3 reads CASTRDRATYEQYF. For the CDR3, the DNA is TGTGCCAGCACCCGTGACAGGGCCACCTACGAGCAGTACTTC.

This clone was detected once. The sample contains more than one DNA sequence encoding this CDR3. The V and J genes are TRBV5-1 and TRBJ1-2; 7 positions agree with TRBD1. J was trimmed by 2 bases and V by 4 bases; bases with no gene match: 8. Looked up from germline, CDR1 is SGHRS and CDR2 is YFSETQ. This CDR3 spans 15 amino acids. The chain's CDR3 is CASSLRTGGNYGYTF. In DNA, the CDR3 is TGCGCCAGCAGCCTAAGGACAGGCGGAAACTATGGCTACACCTTC.

This chain uses TRBV20-1 with TRBJ1-1; D is unresolved. Trimming removed 5 bases from V and 5 bases from J, with 6 bases in between. The CDR3 runs to 10 residues. CDR1 is DFQATT and CDR2 is SNEGSKA in the germline V gene (reference sequence). CDR3 loop: CSASLTEAFF. The CDR3 DNA is TGCAGTGCTTCACTTACTGAAGCTTTCTTT.

The J gene is TRBJ2-7, the V gene TRBV28; D gene unclear. With 5 bases removed from V and 4 bases from J, the gap between germline ends came to 9 bases. Germline CDR1 is MDHEN and CDR2 is SYDVKM. This CDR3 spans 12 amino acids. In DNA form, the CDR3 reads TGTGCCAGCAGTCGATTACAATACGAGCAGTACTTC. It codes for CASSRLQYEQYF.

The rearrangement uses TRBV29-1 and TRBJ1-6; D uncertain. CDR1 is SQVTM, CDR2 ANQGSEA, per germline. CDR3 length: 14 amino acids. V lost 5 bases to trimming and J lost 8 bases, with 16 bases between them. Here the CDR3 DNA reads TGCAGCGTTCGTAAAGGAGGTGAATATTCACCCCTCCACTTT. Amino acids: CSVRKGGEYSPLHF.

The V and J genes are TRBV7-2 and TRBJ1-2; maybe TRBD1 (5 bases). CDR3 size: 13 residues. Germline values: CDR1 SGHTA, CDR2 FQGNSA. Trimming took 6 bases from V and 7 from J, leaving 15 bases between them. In DNA, the CDR3 is TGTGCCAGCAGGCCGGGACCCGGGGGTGGCTACACCTTC. This sequence encodes CASRPGPGGGYTF.

This clone came up once. V usage is TRBV7-9 and J usage is TRBJ1-2; 8 nucleotides align to TRBD1. Germline V lookup: CDR1 SEHNR, CDR2 FQNEAQ (reference sequence). Unmatched junction bases numbered 12, after V lost 0 bases and J lost 6 bases. The CDR3 extends over 17 amino acids. CDR3 DNA sequence: TGTGCCAGCAGCTTAGCGGACCCGAGACAGGGGAAGGATGGCTACACCTTC. This translates into CASSLADPRQGKDGYTF.

This chain links TRBV9 with TRBJ1-4; D ambiguous. Trimming took 1 base from V and 3 from J, leaving 10 bases between them. Germline V gene lookup returns CDR1 SGDLS and CDR2 YYNGEE. There are 15 residues in the CDR3. The CDR3 DNA is TGTGCCAGCAGCGTACACGTGTCGGCTAATGAAAAACTGTTTTTT. Amino acid sequence: CASSVHVSANEKLFF.

This clone turned up a few times. J is TRBJ2-1 and V is TRBV5-1; maybe TRBD2 (6 bases). V lost 4 bases and J lost 6, with 23 bases in between. Germline CDR1 is SGHRS and CDR2 is YFSETQ. The CDR3 length is 17 residues. The CDR3 sequence is CASSVTRGEAPVNEQFF. CDR3 bases: TGCGCCAGCAGCGTGACACGCGGGGAGGCCCCGGTCAATGAGCAGTTCTTC.

This chain uses TRBV27 with TRBJ2-3; TRBD2 matches 7 bases. Per the germline V gene, CDR1 is MNHEY and CDR2 is SMNVEV (reference sequence). The CDR3 has 18 amino acids. Losses at the gene ends were 5 bases for V and 0 bases for J; bases not matched to a gene: 14. CDR3 coding DNA: TGTGCCAGCAGTAAGTCCGGGACTACCCGAAGGAGCACAGATACGCAGTATTTT. Translating gives CASSKSGTTRRSTDTQYF.

The rearrangement links TRBV23-1 to TRBJ2-1; 10 positions match TRBD2. TRBV23-1 is noted as an ORF with a role that remains uncertain. This CDR3 region has 15 residues. V shed 6 bases, J shed 8 bases, and the junction held 10 bases outside the gene matches. As DNA, the CDR3 is TGCGCCAGCAGACTAGCGGGACACCCCTCGGATGAGCAGTTCTTC. Translating it yields CASRLAGHPSDEQFF.

This sequence joins TRBV29-1 and TRBJ2-7, with 7 bases that match TRBD1. J gave up 6 bases and V 1 base, and 6 bases lay outside the gene matches. Looked up from germline, CDR1 is SQVTM and CDR2 is ANQGSEA. The CDR3 has 13 amino acids. The DNA of the CDR3 is TGCAGCGTTGAAGGGGACAGCCGATCCGAGCAGTACTTC. It is translated as CSVEGDSRSEQYF.

V gene TRBV29-1 combines with J gene TRBJ1-1, with 8 bases aligning to TRBD1. V was pared by 3 bases and J by 6 bases, with 0 bases of the junction left unmatched. The CDR3 is made up of 11 amino acids. Germline V lookup: CDR1 SQVTM, CDR2 ANQGSEA. The CDR3 DNA follows: TGCAGCGTTGACAGGGGGCCTGAAGCTTTCTTT. Translating gives CSVDRGPEAFF. Supplemented by reference TRBV29-1 and TRBJ1-1, the full variable domain reads SAVISQKPSRDICQRGTSLTIQCQVDSQVTMMFWYRQQPGQSLTLIATANQGSEATYESGFVIDKFPISRPNLTFSTLTVSNMSPEDSSIYLCSVDRGPEAFFGQGTRLTVV.

The V and J genes are TRBV18 and TRBJ1-2, with TRBD1 as a possible D gene (6 bases). V gave up 2 bases and J gave up 4 bases, with 14 bases separating them. The CDR3 spans 15 residues. Germline V gene lookup returns CDR1 KGHSH and CDR2 LQKENI. CDR3 sequence: CASSPSRDTSYGYTF. The CDR3 DNA reads TGTGCCAGCTCACCATCTCGGGACACGAGCTATGGCTACACCTTC.

This clone has a handful of counts. The rearrangement links TRBV5-1 to TRBJ2-1, with TRBD1 matching over 11 bases. Per the germline V gene, CDR1 is SGHRS and CDR2 is YFSETQ. CDR3 size: 14 residues. The V segment lost 5 bases and the J segment 7 bases; nucleotides outside the gene matches: 5. CDR3 region: CASRPGTGGNEQFF. The CDR3 nucleotides are TGCGCCAGCAGGCCCGGGACAGGGGGGAATGAGCAGTTCTTC.

The count of this clone is one. The V gene is TRBV25-1, the J gene TRBJ1-1; 9 bases map to TRBD1. The germline V gene has CDR1 MGHDK and CDR2 SYGVNS. This CDR3 has 14 amino acids. Trimming removed 5 bases from V and 4 bases from J; junction bases left unmatched: 5. CDR3 sequence reads: CASSNTGGFTEAFF. In DNA, the CDR3 is TGTGCCAGCAGTAATACAGGGGGCTTCACTGAAGCTTTCTTT.

In the case of this clone: One junction end does not reproduce the germline sequence, and a read error may be involved. In the same sample, other DNA sequences code for this CDR3. The J gene is TRBJ2-7, the V gene TRBV5-1; D might be TRBD2 (6 bases). The CDR3 is made up of 16 amino acids. Germline assignment: CDR1 SGHRS and CDR2 YFSETQ. The CDR3 sequence is CASSLRAGGASYEQYF. CDR3 coding DNA: TGCGCCAGCAGCTTGCGGGCCGGCGGGGCCTCCTATGAGCAGTACTTC.

This chain uses TRBV7-2 with TRBJ2-3, with 8 bases that match TRBD2. V lost 5 bases to trimming and J lost 1 base; unmatched junction nucleotides: 5. CDR3 length: 15 amino acids. CDR1 SGHTA and CDR2 FQGNSA come from the germline V gene. The CDR3 coding sequence is TGTGCCAGCAGCCCATGGCGGGGGGGCACAGATACGCAGTATTTT. It translates to CASSPWRGGTDTQYF.

The chain uses TRBV30 and TRBJ1-4; D perhaps matches TRBD1 (5 bases). V was pared by 5 bases and J by 7 bases, with 11 bases between. The CDR3 contains 12 residues. The V gene's germline CDR1 is GTSNPN and CDR2 SVGIG (reference sequence). DNA of the CDR3: TGTGCCTGGGGCAGGGATGGTGAAAAACTGTTTTTT. This codes for CAWGRDGEKLFF.

The rearrangement uses TRBV6-5 and TRBJ1-1; D not certain. The germline V gene has CDR1 MNHEY and CDR2 SVGAGI. The CDR3 is 14 amino acids. The ends were cut back, 6 bases at V and 3 bases at J, with 14 bases in the middle. The CDR3: CASSGLERDTEAFF. The CDR3 DNA sequence: TGTGCCAGCAGCGGCCTCGAGCGAGACACTGAAGCTTTCTTT.

This chain joins TRBV7-8 and TRBJ2-1; 8 bases fit TRBD1. The CDR3 length is 17 residues. V lost 2 bases to trimming and J lost 4 bases; unmatched junction nucleotides: 10. The germline V gene has CDR1 SGHVS and CDR2 FQNEAQ. The CDR3 loop is CASSLLMARGQYNEQFF. CDR3 DNA: TGTGCCAGCAGCTTACTGATGGCCAGGGGGCAGTACAATGAGCAGTTCTTC.

The chain uses TRBV5-1 and TRBJ2-3; D is unresolved. This CDR3 is 13 amino acids long. V lost 4 bases, J lost 1 base, and 7 bases lay in between. Germline V lookup: CDR1 SGHRS, CDR2 YFSETQ. CDR3 in DNA: TGCGCCAGCAGCACGCAGGGCACAGATACGCAGTATTTT. Its translation is CASSTQGTDTQYF.

CDR3 DNA: TGTGCCAGCACAAGCGGACAGGGGTACAATGAGCAGTTCTTC. Its protein is CASTSGQGYNEQFF. The V and J genes are TRBV28 and TRBJ2-1; 9 bases fit TRBD1. The J segment lost 4 bases and the V segment lost 7 bases, leaving 5 bases of the junction unmatched. Looked up from germline, CDR1 is MDHEN and CDR2 is SYDVKM. CDR3 length: 14 amino acids.

This clone was counted a few times. The chain carries TRBV2 and TRBJ1-4, with TRBD1 matching over 7 bases. The V and J ends lost 6 bases and 2 bases, in that order; junction bases with no gene match: 12. CDR3 length equals 17 residues. The germline CDR1 and CDR2 sequences are SNHLY and FYNNEI. This chain's CDR3 is CASRGRQGMGTNEKLFF. As DNA, the CDR3 is TGTGCCAGCAGGGGCAGACAGGGAATGGGGACTAATGAAAAACTGTTTTTT.

The chain carries TRBV5-4 and TRBJ1-4; D unresolved. The CDR3 contains 14 residues. Trimming removed 3 bases from V and 0 bases from J, with 6 bases in between. CDR1 SGHNT and CDR2 YYREEE come from the germline V gene (reference sequence). The CDR3 nucleotides read TGTGCCAGCAGCTCCGGGACAACTAATGAAAAACTGTTTTTT. Protein: CASSSGTTNEKLFF.

The rearrangement links TRBV6-5 to TRBJ1-5; 9 bases match TRBD1. Losses at the gene ends were 6 bases for V and 8 bases for J; bases not matched to a gene: 5. Germline loops: CDR1 MNHEY, CDR2 SVGAGI. The CDR3 covers 13 residues. The CDR3 region is CASSRDREEPQHF. The CDR3 DNA is TGTGCCAGCAGCCGGGACAGGGAGGAGCCCCAGCATTTT.

This chain uses TRBV19 with TRBJ2-7; tentative D call: TRBD1 (5 bases). CDR1 and CDR2 (germline): LNHDA, SQIVND (reference sequence). Trimming pared 5 bases from V and 7 bases from J, leaving 21 bases between. This CDR3 contains 15 residues. The CDR3 protein is CASSPQPGQSTEQYF. The CDR3 nucleotides read TGTGCCAGTAGTCCCCAACCAGGGCAGTCTACAGAGCAGTACTTC. Complete variable domain (other parts from reference TRBV19 and TRBJ2-7): DGGITQSPKYLFRKEGQNVTLSCEQNLNHDAMYWYRQDPGQGLRLIYYSQIVNDFQKGDIAEGYSVSREKKESFPLTVTSAQKNPTAFYLCASSPQPGQSTEQYFGPGTRLTVT.

The rearrangement uses TRBV24-1 and TRBJ2-3; 7 bases are shared with TRBD2. This CDR3 region has 12 residues. V was pared by 3 bases and J by 9 bases, with 2 bases of the junction left unmatched. Germline CDR1 reads KGHDR; CDR2 reads SFDVKD. DNA of the CDR3: TGTGCCACCAGTGATCTCGGGGGGACGCAGTATTTT. It codes for CATSDLGGTQYF.